A selection of T cell receptor beta chains follows, all from one sample in a study of T cells in Graves' hyperthyroidism and ophthalmopathy. TCRdb passed the multiplex PCR reads through MiXCR, listing each CDR3 protein once. The sample lists under 250,000 distinct CDR3 sequences; roughly 22% were seen once. Sequenced input: blood. Receptors originate from a woman aged 40 to 50 with Graves' ophthalmopathy. CDR3s include the opening cysteine and the closing phenylalanine or tryptophan. A D gene is named only where the DNA matches it firmly. Expanded clones get a size class; other rows say once, few or many, or leave the size out.

size	D	V	J	CDR3	DNA
many	NA	TRBV19	TRBJ2-6	CASSILASSGANVLTF	TGTGCCAGTAGTATATTGGCCAGCTCTGGGGCCAACGTCCTGACTTTC
many	TRBD2	TRBV28	TRBJ2-1	CASSPAGNSYNEQFF	TGTGCCAGCAGTCCAGCGGGAAACTCCTACAATGAGCAGTTCTTC
once	NA	TRBV5-5	TRBJ1-2	CASGQGIGYTF	TGTGCCAGCGGCCAAGGGATAGGATACACCTTC
many	TRBD2	TRBV13	TRBJ2-4	CASSLGTSGRVLAKNIQYF	TGTGCCAGCAGCTTAGGAACTAGCGGGAGGGTCCTAGCCAAAAACATTCAGTACTTC
many	NA	TRBV29-1	TRBJ2-2	CSVEGSSLAGELFF	TGCAGCGTTGAAGGGTCTAGCTTAGCCGGGGAGCTGTTTTTT
NA	NA	TRBV7-2	TRBJ2-5	CASSLTDLYQETQYF	TGTGCCAGCAGCCTCACGGACCTGTACCAAGAGACCCAGTACTTC
NA	TRBD1	TRBV12-3/TRBV12-4	TRBJ1-2	CASSWTGVGYTF	TGTGCCAGCAGTTGGACAGGGGTTGGCTACACCTTC
many	NA	TRBV12-3/TRBV12-4	TRBJ1-5	CASSFMGSNQPQHF	TGTGCCAGCAGTTTTATGGGTAGCAATCAGCCCCAGCATTTT
many	TRBD2	TRBV29-1	TRBJ2-5	CSGSLAGQETQYF	TGCAGCGGCTCCCTAGCGGGGCAAGAGACCCAGTACTTC
NA	NA	TRBV30	TRBJ2-7	CAWSVGLSNYEQYF	TGTGCCTGGAGTGTAGGACTATCGAACTACGAGCAGTACTTC
few	NA	TRBV28	TRBJ1-1	CASSLTGNPTEAFF	TGTGCCAGCAGTTTAACAGGAAACCCCACTGAAGCTTTCTTT
many	NA	TRBV19	TRBJ2-5	CASSPGVLETQYF	TGTGCCAGTAGTCCGGGGGTCCTAGAGACCCAGTACTTC
many	NA	TRBV11-2	TRBJ2-5	CASSTGPEGTQYF	TGTGCCAGCAGCACCGGACCCGAGGGGACCCAGTACTTC
many	NA	TRBV2	TRBJ1-1	CASSKTENTEAFF	TGTGCCAGCAGTAAAACGGAGAACACTGAAGCTTTCTTT
NA	TRBD2	TRBV27	TRBJ2-7	CASSFAGLSYEQYF	TGTGCCAGCAGTTTTGCGGGACTATCCTACGAGCAGTACTTC
once	NA	TRBV20-1	TRBJ1-1	CSAREQGSLGTEAFF	TGCAGTGCTAGGGAACAGGGTAGTCTGGGGACTGAAGCTTTCTTT
many	NA	TRBV6-5	TRBJ1-1	CASSYSIDTEAFF	TGTGCCAGCAGTTACTCAATTGACACTGAAGCTTTCTTT
NA	TRBD1	TRBV12-3/TRBV12-4	TRBJ2-7	CASSLAPSLGQGHEQYF	TGTGCCAGCAGTTTAGCGCCTAGTTTGGGACAGGGCCACGAGCAGTACTTC
NA	NA	TRBV25-1	TRBJ2-7	CASENGNSPAYEQYF	TGTGCCAGCGAAAACGGGAACTCCCCGGCCTACGAGCAGTACTTC
once	NA	TRBV28	TRBJ2-7	CASSYSIFYEQYF	TGTGCCAGCAGTTACTCGATTTTTTACGAGCAGTACTTC
many	NA	TRBV7-2	TRBJ1-2	CASSQTGNLNYGYTF	TGTGCCAGCAGCCAAACAGGGAATCTAAACTATGGCTACACCTTC
many	TRBD1	TRBV5-1	TRBJ1-1	CASSSDRGFYMNTEAFF	TGCGCCAGCAGCAGCGACAGGGGGTTTTACATGAACACTGAAGCTTTCTTT
many	NA	TRBV28	TRBJ2-4	CASSLGLAKNIQYF	TGTGCCAGCAGTTTAGGACTAGCCAAAAACATTCAGTACTTC
NA	NA	TRBV6-5	TRBJ1-1	CASSYSSQGWSAEAFF	TGTGCCAGCAGTTACTCGTCACAGGGATGGAGCGCTGAAGCTTTCTTT
many	NA	TRBV29-1	TRBJ1-1	CSVRYGGTEAFF	TGCAGCGTGAGGTACGGGGGGACTGAAGCTTTCTTT
few	TRBD1	TRBV6-1	TRBJ2-7	CASSETGDTYEQYF	TGTGCCAGCAGTGAAACAGGGGATACCTACGAGCAGTACTTC
NA	TRBD1	TRBV6-2/TRBV6-3	TRBJ2-7	CASSSFDRGNTKYF	TGTGCCAGCAGTTCCTTCGACAGGGGGAATACCAAGTACTTC
NA	NA	TRBV6-5	TRBJ1-1	CASSYVLGGPNTEAFF	TGTGCCAGCAGTTACGTTTTAGGAGGGCCGAACACTGAAGCTTTCTTT
many	NA	TRBV5-1	TRBJ2-7	CASSLAPGSLPYEQYF	TGCGCCAGCAGCTTGGCCCCCGGTTCGCTCCCTTACGAGCAGTACTTC
NA	TRBD1	TRBV2	TRBJ1-5	CASAGQGRMQPQHF	TGTGCCAGCGCCGGACAGGGGAGGATGCAGCCCCAGCATTTT
many	TRBD1	TRBV10-3	TRBJ2-5	CAISEARQGSGTQYF	TGTGCCATCAGTGAGGCCAGACAGGGGAGTGGGACCCAGTACTTC
NA	NA	TRBV6-1	TRBJ1-2	CASSVSGGQYYGYTF	TGTGCCAGCAGTGTTTCGGGGGGCCAATACTATGGCTACACCTTC
many	TRBD2	TRBV5-1	TRBJ2-2	CASSLGLAGAGELFF	TGCGCCAGCAGCTTAGGACTAGCGGGAGCCGGGGAGCTGTTTTTT
many	TRBD1	TRBV10-2	TRBJ1-5	CASSRTGINQPQHF	TGCGCCAGCAGTCGGACAGGGATAAATCAGCCCCAGCATTTT
many	TRBD2	TRBV20-1	TRBJ2-5	CSALPGIAGLQETQYF	TGCAGTGCCCTCCCTGGGATAGCGGGACTCCAAGAGACCCAGTACTTC
NA	TRBD2	TRBV6-1	TRBJ2-2	CASSELAGTLGELFF	TGTGCCAGCAGTGAACTAGCGGGAACCCTGGGGGAGCTGTTTTTT
NA	NA	TRBV28	TRBJ2-7	CASSLYRSYEQYF	TGTGCCAGCAGTTTATACCGGTCCTACGAGCAGTACTTC
many	NA	TRBV11-3	TRBJ1-1	CASSLGAGNMNTEAFF	TGTGCCAGCAGCTTAGGTGCAGGGAATATGAACACTGAAGCTTTCTTT
many	NA	TRBV12-3/TRBV12-4	TRBJ2-5	CASSFRPSQETQYF	TGTGCCAGCAGTTTCCGCCCGAGCCAAGAGACCCAGTACTTC
NA	NA	TRBV6-2/TRBV6-3	TRBJ1-1	CASRLLRNTEAFF	TGTGCCAGCAGGTTGCTCAGAAACACTGAAGCTTTCTTT
NA	NA	TRBV28	TRBJ1-1	CASSKTIQTNTEAFF	TGTGCCAGCAGTAAAACAATTCAGACGAACACTGAAGCTTTCTTT
NA	NA	TRBV7-3	TRBJ1-1	CASSSHEGTEAFF	TGTGCCAGCAGCTCCCACGAAGGCACTGAAGCTTTCTTT
once	TRBD1	TRBV6-2/TRBV6-3	TRBJ1-1	CASSSLRTGLMNTEAFF	TGTGCCAGCAGTTCCCTTCGGACAGGTCTCATGAACACTGAAGCTTTCTTT
few	NA	TRBV3-1	TRBJ1-1	CASSLSERTEAFF	TGTGCCAGCAGCCTCTCAGAGCGGACTGAAGCTTTCTTT